Here is one T cell receptor beta chain with its context. Its cognate antigen is unknown. The sample is drawn from a study of cytomegalovirus exposure and HLA in healthy donors. Background on the study: The same platform was used for the 110 or so validation repertoires and the approximately 670 first-cohort repertoires, a later analysis reported. Study conclusions and caveats: High specificity and sensitivity for cytomegalovirus status were reported for the classifier. Many donors shared some public TCRs, even though most TCR sequences were rare.

Using immunoSEQ multiplex PCR, the repertoire was profiled, and TCRdb retains in-frame clones only, with some absent. Among 200,000 to 250,000 clones listed, about 90% were seen once. Germline CDR1 reads SEHNR; CDR2 reads FQNEAQ (reference sequence). The trim removed 5 bases at V and 8 bases at J, leaving 13 bases unmatched. The CDR3 covers 15 residues. V and J are TRBV7-9 and TRBJ1-2, with 8 bases lining up with TRBD1. This sequence was found in a woman between 18 and 29 years old in good health and CMV-seronegative. The material sequenced was PBMCs. CDR3 residues: CASSPIGTGGEGYTF. The CDR3 DNA reads as TGTGCCAGCAGCCCGATAGGGACAGGAGGCGAGGGCTACACCTTC.